This TCR beta chain was obtained from a study of Tregs in tolerant kidney transplant recipients. The study, taken as a whole, reports: The most relevant donor-specific Treg TCRbeta repertoire apparently came from expansion with activated donor B cells.

Only in-frame clones appear in the TCRdb table, and some are missing; sequencing was by immunoSEQ multiplex PCR. The table includes some 250,000 clones, roughly 84% detected once. On this clone: The antigen remains unidentified.

The CDR3 runs 17 residues. The germline V gene encodes CDR1 SGHTS and CDR2 YDEGEE. The J segment lost 2 bases and the V segment lost 4 bases, leaving 11 bases of the junction unmatched. This chain joins TRBV5-8 and TRBJ1-4; TRBD1 matches at 7 bases. The source of this sequence is a human donor in good health. The sequenced sample consisted of CD4+ T cells from blood. CDR3 sequence (DNA): TGTGCCAGCAGCCCCGGGAGGGGACAGCATACTAATGAAAAACTGTTTTTT. Translating gives CASSPGRGQHTNEKLFF.